Shown below are 22 T cell receptor beta chains from a single sample sequenced in a study of radiotherapy plus CTLA-4 blockade in lung cancer. The data were produced by immunoSEQ multiplex PCR, yet TCRdb's version contains in-frame clones alone and is incomplete. The sample carries around 80,000 clones, around 83% recorded once. The specimen was peripheral blood, collected from a patient treated with radiotherapy plus ipilimumab. Receptors were obtained from a human donor with non-small cell lung cancer who had stable disease on radiotherapy plus ipilimumab.

Comments on this clone: A read error may account for a junction end that differs from germline. V and J are TRBV11-2 and TRBJ2-3, with TRBD2 identical over 8 bases. The germline gives CDR1 SGHAT, CDR2 FQNNGV. The CDR3 consists of 13 residues. The CDR3 coding sequence is TGTGCCAGCAGCTTAGAGGGGACTAGGCGGTCGAATTTT. It translates to CASSLEGTRRSNF. Together with reference TRBV11-2 and TRBJ2-3, the CDR3 gives the full variable domain: EAGVAQSPRYKIIEKRQSVAFWCNPISGHATLYWYQQILGQGPKLLIQFQNNGVVDDSQLPKDRFSAERLKGVDSTLKIQPAKLEDSAVYLCASSLEGTRRSNFGPGTRLTVL.

This chain links TRBV7-9 with TRBJ2-2; D may correspond to TRBD1 or TRBD2 (6 bases each). Germline V gene sequence: CDR1 SEHNR, CDR2 FQNEAQ (reference sequence). The CDR3 contains 18 residues. V was pared by 2 bases and J by 5 bases, with 21 bases between. The CDR3 reads CASSLSTGGTRGTGELFF. In DNA, the CDR3 is TGTGCCAGCAGCTTAAGTACAGGAGGGACAAGGGGGACCGGGGAGCTGTTTTTT.

The CDR3 nucleotides are TGTGCCATCAGTGGGGACCCGATACTTGGGTACAATGAGCAGTTCTTC. It encodes CAISGDPILGYNEQFF. The gene calls are TRBV10-3 and TRBJ2-1; D may match TRBD1 or TRBD2 (5 bases each). V was shortened by 4 bases and J by 4 bases, with 17 bases between the two germline ends. Germline V lookup: CDR1 ENHRY, CDR2 SYGVKD. The CDR3 has 16 amino acids.

The chain combines TRBV27 with TRBJ2-1; the match to TRBD1 covers 10 bases. The J segment lost 4 bases and the V segment lost 10 bases, leaving 7 bases of the junction unmatched. The CDR3 runs to 14 residues. Germline V gene lookup returns CDR1 MNHEY and CDR2 SMNVEV (reference sequence). CDR3 sequence reads: CAIRQGAAYNEQFF. DNA of the CDR3: TGTGCCATCAGACAGGGGGCCGCGTACAATGAGCAGTTCTTC.

The chain uses TRBV19 and TRBJ2-7; the D is unclear. V was trimmed by 6 bases and J by 0 bases, leaving 12 bases between them. The germline V gene has CDR1 LNHDA and CDR2 SQIVND (reference sequence). This CDR3 has 14 amino acids. DNA of the CDR3: TGTGCCAGTAGGAATAGCAGAAGCTCCTACGAGCAGTACTTC. Translating it yields CASRNSRSSYEQYF.

The V and J genes are TRBV28 and TRBJ1-6, with 8 bases identical to TRBD1. The CDR3 loop spans 15 amino acids. V was pared by 6 bases and J by 10 bases, with 11 bases of the junction left unmatched. Germline V gives CDR1 MDHEN, CDR2 SYDVKM. CDR3 in DNA: TGTGCCAGCAGGGGCCCAGGGGGCAGAGCGTCACCCCTCCACTTT. Encoded protein: CASRGPGGRASPLHF.

This clone was observed once. J is TRBJ1-2 and V is TRBV5-6; no clear D. Per germline, CDR1 SGHDT and CDR2 YYEEEE. V lost 4 bases to trimming and J lost 7 bases, with 14 bases between them. This CDR3 has 13 residues. In nucleotides, the CDR3 is TGTGCCAGCAGCAAAGGGAATTCTGGTGGCTACACCTTC. Amino acid sequence: CASSKGNSGGYTF. The full variable domain, rest sourced from reference TRBV5-6 and TRBJ1-2, is DAGVTQSPTHLIKTRGQQVTLRCSPKSGHDTVSWYQQALGQGPQFIFQYYEEEERQRGNFPDRFSGHQFPNYSSELNVNALLLGDSALYLCASSKGNSGGYTFGSGTRLTVV.

The chain carries TRBV19 and TRBJ1-6, with 9 positions matching TRBD1. The trim removed 7 bases at V and 9 bases at J, leaving 10 bases unmatched. The CDR3 sequence is 15 residues long. Germline lookup yields CDR1 LNHDA and CDR2 SQIVND (reference sequence). CDR3 region: CASNSQGASSSPLHF. In DNA form, the CDR3 reads TGTGCCAGTAACTCACAGGGGGCGAGCAGTTCACCCCTCCACTTT.

The sample holds a few counts of this clone. One end of the junction fails to match germline, which may point to a read error. In DNA form, the CDR3 reads TGCAGCGTTGAAAGCTGGCAGGACTCCCACGAGCAGTACTTC. It codes for CSVESWQDSHEQYF. The genes are TRBV29-1 and TRBJ2-7; possibly TRBD2 for D (5 bases). Germline CDR1 reads SQVTM; CDR2 reads ANQGSEA. CDR3 length equals 14 residues.

The chain has TRBV7-8 and TRBJ2-3; 7 bases match TRBD2. The CDR3 is 16 amino acids. Germline V gene sequence: CDR1 SGHVS, CDR2 FQNEAQ. J lost 6 bases, V lost 3 bases, and 12 bases had no gene match. CDR3 sequence reads: CASSLPGGGSEDTQYF. Written as DNA, the CDR3 is TGTGCCAGCAGCTTGCCGGGCGGCGGGAGTGAGGATACGCAGTATTTT.

This chain links TRBV28 with TRBJ1-5; TRBD1 agrees at 7 bases. This CDR3 region has 14 residues. Per the germline V gene, CDR1 is MDHEN and CDR2 is SYDVKM. V lost 11 bases, J lost 7 bases, and 14 bases stayed unmatched. CDR3 region: CAGSAGTVGQPQHF. CDR3 coding DNA: TGTGCCGGTAGCGCCGGGACAGTCGGGCAGCCCCAGCATTTT.

This rearrangement joins TRBV27 to TRBJ1-6; 11 bases match TRBD1. This CDR3 has 17 amino acids. Germline V gene lookup returns CDR1 MNHEY and CDR2 SMNVEV (reference sequence). Trimming cost V 5 bases and J 6 bases; bases outside gene matches: 9. This CDR3 reads CASSPLTGTGGNSPLHF. The DNA for the CDR3 is TGTGCCAGCAGTCCTCTAACCGGGACAGGGGGTAATTCACCCCTCCACTTT.

The chain has TRBV4-2 and TRBJ2-3, with 8 bases that match TRBD1. This CDR3 region has 17 residues. CDR1 LGHNA and CDR2 YNFKEQ come from the germline V gene. The junction had 11 bases not matched to a gene; V was cut back by 1 base and J by 5 bases. The CDR3, as DNA: TGTGCCAGCAGCCAAGGAATCCAGGGGGCGCAGGGAGATACGCAGTATTTT. Translated: CASSQGIQGAQGDTQYF.

The CDR3 spells CSVVTEEETQYF. The DNA for the CDR3 is TGCAGCGTTGTGACAGAAGAAGAGACCCAGTACTTC. The chain uses TRBV29-1 and TRBJ2-5, with D possibly being TRBD1 (5 bases). Trimming cost V 4 bases and J 3 bases, with 9 bases left between them. This CDR3 is 12 amino acids long. Germline V CDR1 and CDR2: SQVTM, ANQGSEA.

The chain carries TRBV15 and TRBJ2-5, with 8 bases that match TRBD2. Losses at the gene ends were 5 bases for V and 5 bases for J; bases not matched to a gene: 10. The CDR3 consists of 15 residues. CDR1 is LNHNV and CDR2 is YYDKDF in the germline V gene (reference sequence). The DNA of the CDR3 is TGTGCCACCAGCTCTAGCGGGCGCCTAGGGGAGACCCAGTACTTC. Translation gives CATSSSGRLGETQYF.

The gene calls are TRBV5-6 and TRBJ2-2, with D maybe TRBD1 (6 bases). Looked up from germline, CDR1 is SGHDT and CDR2 is YYEEEE. The ends were cut back, 0 bases at V and 7 bases at J, with 10 bases in the middle. CDR3 size: 14 residues. This CDR3 reads CASSLVRGIGELFF. CDR3 nucleotide sequence: TGTGCCAGCAGCTTGGTGAGGGGGATCGGGGAGCTGTTTTTT.

The J gene is TRBJ2-1, the V gene TRBV7-2; unclear D gene. Deletions cut 1 base from V and 3 bases from J, with 7 bases between. The CDR3 runs 14 residues. Germline CDR1 reads SGHTA; CDR2 reads FQGNSA. The CDR3 bases are TGTGCCAGCAGCTTAGGGGGTTACTACAATGAGCAGTTCTTC. It translates to CASSLGGYYNEQFF.

The rearrangement joins TRBV11-2 to TRBJ2-2; 10 bases agree with TRBD2. Germline V gene sequence: CDR1 SGHAT, CDR2 FQNNGV. The trim removed 4 bases at V and 4 bases at J, leaving 12 bases unmatched. CDR3 length: 18 amino acids. The chain's CDR3 is CASSSPFLAGVSTGELFF. In DNA form, the CDR3 reads TGTGCCAGCAGCTCACCCTTCCTAGCGGGGGTATCCACCGGGGAGCTGTTTTTT. The whole variable domain, filled in from reference TRBV11-2 and TRBJ2-2, reads EAGVAQSPRYKIIEKRQSVAFWCNPISGHATLYWYQQILGQGPKLLIQFQNNGVVDDSQLPKDRFSAERLKGVDSTLKIQPAKLEDSAVYLCASSSPFLAGVSTGELFFGEGSRLTVL.

The chain couples TRBV13 to TRBJ1-1; TRBD1 matches at 7 bases. The trim removed 1 base at V and 5 bases at J, leaving 1 base unmatched. The length of the CDR3 is 13 residues. Per the germline V gene, CDR1 is PRHDT and CDR2 is FYEKMQ (reference sequence). Written as DNA, the CDR3 is TGTGCCAGCAGCTTAGCCAGGGGGACTGAAGCTTTCTTT. It is translated as CASSLARGTEAFF.

This clone was detected a few times. This sample also contains other DNA sequences that code for the same CDR3. This chain connects TRBV6-4 to TRBJ2-1; 10 positions agree with TRBD2. Germline lookup yields CDR1 MRHNA and CDR2 SNTAGT. With V trimmed by 4 bases and J by 7 bases, 4 bases remained unmatched. The length of the CDR3 is 14 residues. CDR3 coding DNA: TGTGCCAGCAGTGTAGCGGGAGGTCGGAATGAGCAGTTCTTC. This translates into CASSVAGGRNEQFF.

This chain links TRBV5-1 with TRBJ2-5; tentatively, D is TRBD1 (6 bases). The germline gives CDR1 SGHRS, CDR2 YFSETQ. The CDR3 is made up of 16 amino acids. V lost 5 bases and J lost 3, with 20 bases in between. Written as DNA, the CDR3 is TGCGCCAGCAGGTACTTTCCCGGGACATCCAAAGAGACCCAGTACTTC. Protein sequence: CASRYFPGTSKETQYF.

The chain uses TRBV5-1 and TRBJ2-5; D is perhaps TRBD2 (6 bases). The CDR3 consists of 16 residues. Per germline, CDR1 SGHRS and CDR2 YFSETQ. V lost 3 bases and J lost 0, with 15 bases in between. CDR3 loop: CASSSGGAKYQETQYF. CDR3 DNA: TGCGCCAGCAGCTCAGGCGGGGCCAAGTACCAAGAGACCCAGTACTTC.